This record looks at one T cell receptor (beta chain) sequence and its context. Survey-level resolution applied to immunoSEQ assay v3.0. Data came from immunoSEQ multiplex PCR; TCRdb stores just in-frame clones and leaves some out. This repertoire shows 25,000 to 35,000 clones, around 97% found once; its top ten account for approximately 2.9%. The V gene's germline CDR1 is SNHLY and CDR2 FYNNEI. This CDR3 is built from 13 residues. With 2 bases removed from V and 4 bases from J, the gap between germline ends came to 8 bases. This entry is derived from a study of long-term antiretroviral therapy in people with HIV.

Material: unsorted PBMCs, obtained 6.9 years after starting antiretroviral therapy. This chain uses TRBV2 with TRBJ1-2; D not certain. The receptor comes from a man under 40 with HIV. The CDR3 loop is CASSELGGYGYTF. The CDR3 nucleotides read TGTGCCAGCAGTGAACTAGGCGGCTATGGCTACACCTTC.